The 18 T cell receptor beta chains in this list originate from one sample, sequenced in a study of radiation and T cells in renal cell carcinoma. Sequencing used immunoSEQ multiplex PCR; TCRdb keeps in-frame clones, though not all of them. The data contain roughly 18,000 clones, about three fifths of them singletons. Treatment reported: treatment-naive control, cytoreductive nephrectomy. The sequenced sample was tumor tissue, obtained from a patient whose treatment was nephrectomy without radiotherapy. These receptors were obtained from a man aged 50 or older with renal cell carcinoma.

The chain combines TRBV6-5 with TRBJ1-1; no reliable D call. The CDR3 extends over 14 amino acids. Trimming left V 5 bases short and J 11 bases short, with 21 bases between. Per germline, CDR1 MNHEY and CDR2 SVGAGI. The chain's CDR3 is CASSPTGPSPGAFF. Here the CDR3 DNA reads TGTGCCAGCAGTCCGACCGGTCCCTCGCCCGGGGCTTTCTTT.

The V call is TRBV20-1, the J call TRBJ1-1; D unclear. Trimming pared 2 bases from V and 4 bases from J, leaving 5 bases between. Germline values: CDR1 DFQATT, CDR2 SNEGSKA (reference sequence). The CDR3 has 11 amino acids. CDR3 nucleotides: TGCAGTGCTAGACCCGTCACTGAAGCTTTCTTT. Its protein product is CSARPVTEAFF.

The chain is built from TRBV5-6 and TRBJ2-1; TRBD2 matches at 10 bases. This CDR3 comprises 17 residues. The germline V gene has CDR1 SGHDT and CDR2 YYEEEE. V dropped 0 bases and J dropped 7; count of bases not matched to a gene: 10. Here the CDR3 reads CASSLVRSGRERNEQFF. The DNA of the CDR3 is TGTGCCAGCAGCTTGGTTCGGAGCGGGAGGGAAAGGAATGAGCAGTTCTTC.

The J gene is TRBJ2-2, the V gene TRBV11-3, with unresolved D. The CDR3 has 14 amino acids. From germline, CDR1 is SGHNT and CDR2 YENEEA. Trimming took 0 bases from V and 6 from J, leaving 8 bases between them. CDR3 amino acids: CASSLEHTPGELFF. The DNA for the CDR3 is TGTGCCAGCAGCTTAGAACACACCCCCGGGGAGCTGTTTTTT.

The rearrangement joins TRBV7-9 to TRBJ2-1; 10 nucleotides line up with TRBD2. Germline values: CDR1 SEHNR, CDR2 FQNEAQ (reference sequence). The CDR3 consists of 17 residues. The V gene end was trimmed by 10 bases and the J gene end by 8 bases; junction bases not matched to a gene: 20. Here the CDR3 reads CATRSGAAGGPEDEQFF. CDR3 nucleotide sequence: TGTGCCACCCGGTCGGGTGCAGCGGGAGGGCCGGAGGATGAGCAGTTCTTC. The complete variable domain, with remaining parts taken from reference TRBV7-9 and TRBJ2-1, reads DTGVSQNPRHKITKRGQNVTFRCDPISEHNRLYWYRQTLGQGPEFLTYFQNEAQLEKSRLLSDRFSAERPKGSFSTLEIQRTEQGDSAMYLCATRSGAAGGPEDEQFFGPGTRLTVL.

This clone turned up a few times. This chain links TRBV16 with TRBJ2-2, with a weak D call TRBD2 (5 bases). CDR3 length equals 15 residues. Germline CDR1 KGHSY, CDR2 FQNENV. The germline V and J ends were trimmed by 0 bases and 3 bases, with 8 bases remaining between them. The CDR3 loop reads CASSQSRGDTGELFF. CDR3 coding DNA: TGTGCCAGCAGCCAATCCCGGGGAGACACCGGGGAGCTGTTTTTT.

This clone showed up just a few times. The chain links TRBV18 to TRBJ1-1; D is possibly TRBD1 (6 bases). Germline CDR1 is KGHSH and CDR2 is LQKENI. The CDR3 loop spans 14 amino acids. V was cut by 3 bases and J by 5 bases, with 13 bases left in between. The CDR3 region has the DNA TGTGCCAGCTCACCCCAGGGGATGGGGACTGAAGCTTTCTTT. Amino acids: CASSPQGMGTEAFF.

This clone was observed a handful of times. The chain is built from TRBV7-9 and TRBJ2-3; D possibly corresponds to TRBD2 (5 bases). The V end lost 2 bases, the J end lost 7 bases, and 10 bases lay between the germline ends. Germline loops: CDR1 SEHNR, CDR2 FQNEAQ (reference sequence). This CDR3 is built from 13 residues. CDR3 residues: CASSLHSEHTQYF. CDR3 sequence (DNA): TGTGCCAGCAGCTTACATAGCGAGCATACGCAGTATTTT. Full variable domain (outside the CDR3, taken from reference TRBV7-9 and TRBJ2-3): DTGVSQNPRHKITKRGQNVTFRCDPISEHNRLYWYRQTLGQGPEFLTYFQNEAQLEKSRLLSDRFSAERPKGSFSTLEIQRTEQGDSAMYLCASSLHSEHTQYFGPGTRLTVL.

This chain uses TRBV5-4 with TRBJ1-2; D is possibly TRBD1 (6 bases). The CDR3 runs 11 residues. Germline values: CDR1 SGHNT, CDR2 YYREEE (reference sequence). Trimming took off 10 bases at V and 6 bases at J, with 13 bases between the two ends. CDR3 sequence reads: CAFGAGDGYTF. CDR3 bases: TGTGCCTTCGGAGCAGGGGATGGCTACACCTTC.

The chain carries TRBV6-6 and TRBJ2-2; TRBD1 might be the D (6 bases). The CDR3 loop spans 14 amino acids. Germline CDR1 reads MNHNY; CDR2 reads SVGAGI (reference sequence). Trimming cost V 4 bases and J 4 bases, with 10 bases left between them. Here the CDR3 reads CASSFGQPTGELFF. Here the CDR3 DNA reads TGTGCCAGCAGTTTCGGACAGCCCACCGGGGAGCTGTTTTTT.

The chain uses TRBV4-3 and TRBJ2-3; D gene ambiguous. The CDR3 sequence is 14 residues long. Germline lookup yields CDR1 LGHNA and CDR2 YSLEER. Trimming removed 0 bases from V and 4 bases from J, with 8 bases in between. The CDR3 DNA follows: TGCGCCAGCAGCCAAGATCAGCAATCAGATACGCAGTATTTT. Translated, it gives CASSQDQQSDTQYF.

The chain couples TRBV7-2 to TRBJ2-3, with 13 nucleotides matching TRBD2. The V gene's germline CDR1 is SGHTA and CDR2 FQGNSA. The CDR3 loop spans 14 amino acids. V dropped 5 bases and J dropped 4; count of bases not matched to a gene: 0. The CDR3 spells CASSGLAGADTQYF. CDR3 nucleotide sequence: TGTGCCAGCAGCGGACTAGCGGGAGCAGATACGCAGTATTTT. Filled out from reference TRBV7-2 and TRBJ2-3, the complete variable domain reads GAGVSQSPSNKVTEKGKDVELRCDPISGHTALYWYRQSLGQGLEFLIYFQGNSAPDKSGLPSDRFSAERTGGSVSTLTIQRTQQEDSAVYLCASSGLAGADTQYFGPGTRLTVL.

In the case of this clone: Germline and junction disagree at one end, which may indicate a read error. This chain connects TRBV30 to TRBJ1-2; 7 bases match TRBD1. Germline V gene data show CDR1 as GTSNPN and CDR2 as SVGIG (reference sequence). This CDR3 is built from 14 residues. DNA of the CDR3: TGTGCCTGGAACCGGGGACAGCCTAACGATGGCTACACCTTC. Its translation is CAWNRGQPNDGYTF. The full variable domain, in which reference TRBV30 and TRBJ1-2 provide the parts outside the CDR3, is SQTIHQWPATLVQPVGSPLSLECTVEGTSNPNLYWYRQAAGRGLQLLFYSVGIGQISSEVPQNLSASRPQDRQFILSSKKLLLSDSGFYLCAWNRGQPNDGYTFGSGTRLTVV.

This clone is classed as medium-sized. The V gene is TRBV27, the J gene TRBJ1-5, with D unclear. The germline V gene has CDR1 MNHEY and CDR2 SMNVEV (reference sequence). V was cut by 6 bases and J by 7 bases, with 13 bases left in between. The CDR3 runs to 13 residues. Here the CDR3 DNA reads TGTGCCAGCAGCTCCCATCCATTGCAGCCCCAGCATTTT. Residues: CASSSHPLQPQHF.

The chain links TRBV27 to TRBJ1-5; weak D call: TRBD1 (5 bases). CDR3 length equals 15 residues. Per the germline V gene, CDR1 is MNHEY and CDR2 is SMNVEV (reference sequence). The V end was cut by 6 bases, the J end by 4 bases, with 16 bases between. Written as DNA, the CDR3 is TGTGCCAGCAGCACACTAGACAGAAGAAATCAGCCCCAGCATTTT. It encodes CASSTLDRRNQPQHF.

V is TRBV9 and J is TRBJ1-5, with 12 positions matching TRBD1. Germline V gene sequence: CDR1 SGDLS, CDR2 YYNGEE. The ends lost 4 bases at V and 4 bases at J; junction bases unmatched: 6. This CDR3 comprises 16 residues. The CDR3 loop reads CASSPGTGGLNQPQHF. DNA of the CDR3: TGTGCCAGCAGCCCCGGGACAGGGGGCCTGAATCAGCCCCAGCATTTT.

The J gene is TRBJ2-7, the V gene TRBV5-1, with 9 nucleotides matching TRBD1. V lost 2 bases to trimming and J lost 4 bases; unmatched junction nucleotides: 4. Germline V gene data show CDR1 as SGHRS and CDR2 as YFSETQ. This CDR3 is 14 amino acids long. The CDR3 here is CASSFMTGGYEQYF. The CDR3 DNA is TGCGCCAGCAGCTTCATGACAGGGGGGTACGAGCAGTACTTC. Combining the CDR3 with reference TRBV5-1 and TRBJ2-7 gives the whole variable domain KAGVTQTPRYLIKTRGQQVTLSCSPISGHRSVSWYQQTPGQGLQFLFEYFSETQRNKGNFPGRFSGRQFSNSRSEMNVSTLELGDSALYLCASSFMTGGYEQYFGPGTRLTVT.

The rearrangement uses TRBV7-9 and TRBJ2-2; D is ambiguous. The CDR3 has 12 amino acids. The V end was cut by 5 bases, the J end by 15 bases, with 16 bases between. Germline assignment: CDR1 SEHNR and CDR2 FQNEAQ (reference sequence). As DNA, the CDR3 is TGTGCCAGCAGCCCCAAGATGGGTTGGATGTTTTTT. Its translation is CASSPKMGWMFF.